These 19 T cell receptor beta chains share one sample of origin, sequenced in a study of cytomegalovirus exposure and HLA in healthy donors. Sequenced by immunoSEQ multiplex PCR; TCRdb stores in-frame clones only, minus some. The sample has over 200,000 clones, 85% to 90% seen once; the top ten hold under 0.45%. What was sequenced was PBMCs. These receptors were obtained from a young woman in good health and CMV-seronegative.

V gene TRBV4-1 combines with J gene TRBJ2-7; D possibly corresponds to TRBD2 (6 bases). Per the germline V gene, CDR1 is MGHRA and CDR2 is YSYEKL. This CDR3 has 15 residues. The V gene lost 0 bases and the J gene lost 6 bases, with 15 bases spanning the gap. The CDR3 loop reads CASSQDFRLALEQYF. CDR3 nucleotides: TGCGCCAGCAGCCAAGATTTTCGGCTAGCGCTCGAGCAGTACTTC.

The rearrangement uses TRBV5-4 and TRBJ2-1; 8 bases are shared with TRBD1. V shed 4 bases and J 5 bases; nucleotides not matched to a gene: 8. There are 15 residues in the CDR3. Germline CDR1 is SGHNT and CDR2 is YYREEE (reference sequence). The CDR3 nucleotides read TGTGCCAGCAGCCGACCGACAGGGGACCACAATGAGCAGTTCTTC. Protein sequence: CASSRPTGDHNEQFF.

This clone has only one observation. The chain uses TRBV4-3 and TRBJ2-7; D perhaps matches TRBD2 (6 bases). The CDR3 spans 14 residues. Trimming removed 4 bases from V and 4 bases from J, with 14 bases in between. Looked up from germline, CDR1 is LGHNA and CDR2 is YSLEER. CDR3 region: CASSPRHGTYEQYV. CDR3 bases: TGCGCCAGCAGCCCCCGACACGGGACTTACGAGCAGTACGTC.

A few counts support this clone. The genes are TRBV7-7 and TRBJ1-4; TRBD1 agrees at 7 bases. The V segment lost 1 base and the J segment 7 bases; nucleotides outside the gene matches: 3. From germline, CDR1 is SSHAT and CDR2 FNYEAQ (reference sequence). The CDR3 is made up of 14 amino acids. The CDR3: CASSLGTGLEKLFF. The CDR3 DNA is TGTGCCAGCAGCTTAGGGACAGGCCTTGAAAAACTGTTTTTT.

In its sample, this clone was seen a few times. The rearrangement uses TRBV6-1 and TRBJ2-7; D uncertain. The germline V and J ends were trimmed by 3 bases and 0 bases, with 9 bases remaining between them. The CDR3 has 14 amino acids. Germline CDR1 is MNHNS and CDR2 is SASEGT. The CDR3 protein is CASSEAVSSYEQYV. CDR3 in DNA: TGTGCCAGCAGTGAGGCGGTAAGCTCCTACGAGCAGTACGTC.

This rearrangement joins TRBV7-8 to TRBJ2-7, with D possibly being TRBD2 (6 bases). Germline V gives CDR1 SGHVS, CDR2 FQNEAQ. This CDR3 comprises 15 residues. Deletions cut 1 base from V and 0 bases from J, with 10 bases between. CDR3 protein: CASSLDAGRSYEQYV. The DNA for the CDR3 is TGTGCCAGCAGCTTAGACGCGGGACGCTCCTACGAGCAGTACGTC.

With regard to this clone: An end of the junction does not agree with germline; a read error may underlie this. V and J are TRBV15 and TRBJ2-2; TRBD1 agrees at 7 bases. The CDR3 consists of 16 residues. Per germline, CDR1 LNHNV and CDR2 YYDKDF (reference sequence). The CDR3 DNA is TGTGCCACCAGCAACAGACAGGGACCTGAGGCCGGGAAGCTGTTTTTT. Translated: CATSNRQGPEAGKLFF.

V usage is TRBV19 and J usage is TRBJ2-6, with TRBD1 as a possible D gene (5 bases). The V and J ends lost 9 bases and 0 bases respectively, with 15 bases between them. Germline loops: CDR1 LNHDA, CDR2 SQIVND (reference sequence). The CDR3 loop spans 16 amino acids. CDR3 in amino acids: CASQETVSSGANVLTF. The CDR3 region has the DNA TGTGCCAGCCAAGAGACAGTTAGCTCTGGGGCCAACGTCCTGACTTTC.

This chain links TRBV6-5 with TRBJ2-5, with D possibly matching TRBD2 (6 bases). This CDR3 is 14 amino acids long. Trimming removed 6 bases from V and 5 bases from J, with 16 bases in between. CDR1 and CDR2 (germline): MNHEY, SVGAGI. CDR3 protein: CASSPGVPGETQYF. The CDR3 nucleotides are TGTGCCAGCAGCCCGGGGGTACCAGGGGAGACCCAGTACTTC.

V usage is TRBV7-8 and J usage is TRBJ2-5; 11 positions match TRBD1. This CDR3 comprises 15 residues. Germline V lookup: CDR1 SGHVS, CDR2 FQNEAQ. V lost 5 bases, J lost 4 bases, and 6 bases stayed unmatched. In nucleotides, the CDR3 is TGTGCCAGCAGCGTCGGACAGGGGGCTTTAGAGACCCAGTACTTC. Translation: CASSVGQGALETQYF. Together with reference TRBV7-8 and TRBJ2-5, the CDR3 gives the full variable domain: GAGVSQSPRYKVAKRGQDVALRCDPISGHVSLFWYQQALGQGPEFLTYFQNEAQLDKSGLPSDRFFAERPEGSVSTLKIQRTQQEDSAVYLCASSVGQGALETQYFGPGTRLLVL.

This chain joins TRBV12-5 and TRBJ1-1, with a possible D match to TRBD1 (5 bases). This CDR3 has 13 amino acids. V lost 7 bases and J 5 bases, leaving 14 bases between the germline ends. CDR1 is LGHNT and CDR2 is FRNRAP in the germline V gene. The DNA for the CDR3 is TGTGCTAGTGCATTACCCGGGGGAACTGAAGCTTTCTTT. It encodes CASALPGGTEAFF.

CDR3 nucleotide sequence: TGCAGCGTGGGACTAGGAGAAGAGACCCAGTACTTC. Amino acids: CSVGLGEETQYF. This sequence joins TRBV29-1 and TRBJ2-5; 8 positions match TRBD2. The V gene end was trimmed by 6 bases and the J gene end by 3 bases; junction bases not matched to a gene: 3. The CDR3 length is 12 residues. Germline CDR1 SQVTM, CDR2 ANQGSEA.

The genes are TRBV19 and TRBJ2-5; 8 positions match TRBD1. There are 13 residues in the CDR3. Germline V lookup: CDR1 LNHDA, CDR2 SQIVND (reference sequence). J gave up 3 bases and V 5 bases, and 2 bases lay outside the gene matches. CDR3 protein: CASSPGQEETQYF. CDR3 nucleotides: TGTGCCAGTAGTCCGGGACAGGAAGAGACCCAGTACTTC.

The V and J genes are TRBV4-1 and TRBJ1-2, with 7 bases that match TRBD1. V was pared by 3 bases and J by 3 bases, with 7 bases of the junction left unmatched. Germline V lookup: CDR1 MGHRA, CDR2 YSYEKL. This CDR3 spans 15 amino acids. The chain's CDR3 is CASSHVDRVDYGYTF. For the CDR3, the DNA is TGCGCCAGCAGCCATGTTGACAGGGTGGACTATGGCTACACCTTC.

This rearrangement joins TRBV10-3 to TRBJ2-5; the D gene is possibly TRBD1 (5 bases). V lost 4 bases to trimming and J lost 2 bases, with 14 bases between them. This CDR3 spans 15 amino acids. Germline CDR1 reads ENHRY; CDR2 reads SYGVKD. Written as DNA, the CDR3 is TGTGCCATCAGTGTAGACAGTAGCCTACAAGAGACCCAGTACTTC. It is translated as CAISVDSSLQETQYF.

This clone showed up just a few times. The chain couples TRBV19 to TRBJ1-6; TRBD1 matches 7 bases. CDR1 is LNHDA, CDR2 SQIVND, per germline (reference sequence). The CDR3 runs to 14 residues. The junction had 9 bases not matched to a gene; V was cut back by 2 bases and J by 14 bases. The CDR3 DNA sequence: TGTGCCAGTAGTATACAAGGACAGGCGTCGGCCCTCCACTTT. The encoded protein is CASSIQGQASALHF.

In the case of this clone: This CDR3 is also generated by other DNA sequences in the sample. This sequence joins TRBV5-6 and TRBJ1-2; no clear D gene. CDR1 and CDR2 (germline): SGHDT, YYEEEE. The CDR3 is 12 amino acids. The V and J ends lost 0 bases and 3 bases respectively, with 3 bases between them. The CDR3 loop reads CASSLGDYGYTF. As DNA, the CDR3 is TGTGCCAGCAGCTTGGGAGACTATGGCTACACCTTC. Based on the CDR3 plus reference TRBV5-6 and TRBJ1-2, the full variable domain is DAGVTQSPTHLIKTRGQQVTLRCSPKSGHDTVSWYQQALGQGPQFIFQYYEEEERQRGNFPDRFSGHQFPNYSSELNVNALLLGDSALYLCASSLGDYGYTFGSGTRLTVV.

The CDR3: CASSLAGNFPMSGELFF. In DNA, the CDR3 is TGCGCCAGCAGCTTGGCGGGGAATTTCCCGATGTCCGGGGAGCTGTTTTTT. This chain connects TRBV5-1 to TRBJ2-2, with a tentative D call TRBD2 (5 bases). V was shortened by 0 bases and J by 6 bases, with 18 bases between the two germline ends. The germline CDR1 and CDR2 sequences are SGHRS and YFSETQ. This CDR3 has 17 residues.

V and J are TRBV6-1 and TRBJ2-5; no reliable D call. The V end was cut by 8 bases, the J end by 5 bases, with 6 bases between. The CDR3 is 10 residues long. Germline assignment: CDR1 MNHNS and CDR2 SASEGT. In DNA form, the CDR3 reads TGTGCCAGCCTGGAGGAGACCCAGTACTTC. The encoded protein is CASLEETQYF.